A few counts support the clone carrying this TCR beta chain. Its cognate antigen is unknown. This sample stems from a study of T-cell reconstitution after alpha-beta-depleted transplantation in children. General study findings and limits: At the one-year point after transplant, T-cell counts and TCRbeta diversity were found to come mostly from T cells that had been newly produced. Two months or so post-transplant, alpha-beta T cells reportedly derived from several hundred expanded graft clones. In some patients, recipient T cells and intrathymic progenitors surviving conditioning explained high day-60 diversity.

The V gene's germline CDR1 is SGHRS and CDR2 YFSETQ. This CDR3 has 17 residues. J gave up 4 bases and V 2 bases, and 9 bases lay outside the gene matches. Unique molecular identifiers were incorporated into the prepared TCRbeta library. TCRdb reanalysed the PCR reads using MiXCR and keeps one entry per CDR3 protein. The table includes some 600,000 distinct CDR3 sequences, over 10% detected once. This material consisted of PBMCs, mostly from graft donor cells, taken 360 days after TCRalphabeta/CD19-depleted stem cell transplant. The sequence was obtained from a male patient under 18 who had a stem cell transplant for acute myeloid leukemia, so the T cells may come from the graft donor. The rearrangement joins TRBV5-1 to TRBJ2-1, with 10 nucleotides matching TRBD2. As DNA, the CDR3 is TGCGCCAGCAGCTTCGAAAAGGGACTAGCGTCATACAATGAGCAGTTCTTC. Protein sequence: CASSFEKGLASYNEQFF.